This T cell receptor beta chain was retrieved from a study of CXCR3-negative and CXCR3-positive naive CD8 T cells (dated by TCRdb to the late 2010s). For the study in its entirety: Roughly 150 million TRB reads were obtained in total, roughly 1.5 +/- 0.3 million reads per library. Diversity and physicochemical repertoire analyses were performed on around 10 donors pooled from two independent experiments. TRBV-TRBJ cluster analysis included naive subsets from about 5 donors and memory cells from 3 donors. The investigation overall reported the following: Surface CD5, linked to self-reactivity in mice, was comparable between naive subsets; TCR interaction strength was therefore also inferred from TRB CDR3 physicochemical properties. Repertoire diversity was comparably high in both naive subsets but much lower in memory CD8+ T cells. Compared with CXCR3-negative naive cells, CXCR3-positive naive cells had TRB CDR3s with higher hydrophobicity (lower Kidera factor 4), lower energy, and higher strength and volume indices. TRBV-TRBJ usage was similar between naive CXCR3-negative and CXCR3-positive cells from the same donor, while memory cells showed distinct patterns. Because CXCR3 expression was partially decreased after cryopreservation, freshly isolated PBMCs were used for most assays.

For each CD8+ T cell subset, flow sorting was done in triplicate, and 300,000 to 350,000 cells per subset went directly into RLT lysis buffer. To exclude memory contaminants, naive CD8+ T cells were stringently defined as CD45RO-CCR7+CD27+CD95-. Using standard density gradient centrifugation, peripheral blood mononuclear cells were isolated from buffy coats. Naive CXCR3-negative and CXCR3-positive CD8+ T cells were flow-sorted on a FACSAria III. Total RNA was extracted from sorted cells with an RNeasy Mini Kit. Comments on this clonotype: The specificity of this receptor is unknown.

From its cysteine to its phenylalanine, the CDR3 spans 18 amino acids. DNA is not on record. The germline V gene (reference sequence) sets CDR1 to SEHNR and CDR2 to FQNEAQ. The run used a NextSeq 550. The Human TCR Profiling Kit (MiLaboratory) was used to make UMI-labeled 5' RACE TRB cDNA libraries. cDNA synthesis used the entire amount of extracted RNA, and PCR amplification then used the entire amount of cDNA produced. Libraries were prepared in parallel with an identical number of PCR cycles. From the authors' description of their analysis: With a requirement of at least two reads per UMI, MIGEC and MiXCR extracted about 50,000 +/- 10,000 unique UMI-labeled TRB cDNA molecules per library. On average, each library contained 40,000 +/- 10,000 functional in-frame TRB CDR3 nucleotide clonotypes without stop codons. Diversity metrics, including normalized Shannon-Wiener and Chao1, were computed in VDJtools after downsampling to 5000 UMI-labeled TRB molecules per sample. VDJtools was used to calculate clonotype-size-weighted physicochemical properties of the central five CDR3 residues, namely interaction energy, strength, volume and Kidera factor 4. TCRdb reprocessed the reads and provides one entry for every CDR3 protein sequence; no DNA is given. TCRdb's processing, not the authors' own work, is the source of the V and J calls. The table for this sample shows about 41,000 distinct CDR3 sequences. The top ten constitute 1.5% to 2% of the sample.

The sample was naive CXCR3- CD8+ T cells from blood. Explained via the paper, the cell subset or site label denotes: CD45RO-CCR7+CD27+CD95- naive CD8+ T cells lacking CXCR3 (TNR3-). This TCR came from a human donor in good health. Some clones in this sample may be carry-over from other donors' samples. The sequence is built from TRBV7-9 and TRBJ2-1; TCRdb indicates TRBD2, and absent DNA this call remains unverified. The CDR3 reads CASGGTSGEVPSYNEQFF.